Shown below are 9 T cell receptor beta chains from a single sample sequenced in a study of blood T cell repertoires in COVID-19. The method was immunoSEQ multiplex PCR; TCRdb's version includes in-frame clones alone and lacks a portion of them. The table records hundreds of thousands of clones, more than 80% of them present only once. The sample taken for sequencing was PBMCs or T cells enriched from blood (not recorded which). These receptors all come from a young man who had recovered from COVID-19.

For the CDR3, the DNA is TGCGCCAGCACTGACAGGGCTTGGGGGGGCGAGCAGTACTTC. The encoded protein is CASTDRAWGGEQYF. The V call is TRBV10-2, the J call TRBJ2-7; D is tentatively TRBD1 or TRBD2 (7 bases each). The CDR3 runs 14 residues. The germline V and J ends were trimmed by 7 bases and 6 bases, with 19 bases remaining between them. Germline-derived CDR1 and CDR2 are WSHSY and SAAADI.

The rearrangement links TRBV27 to TRBJ2-2; 8 bases match TRBD1. CDR3 length equals 16 residues. With 3 bases clipped from V and 1 base from J, the junction kept 4 bases outside the gene matches. Germline CDR1 MNHEY, CDR2 SMNVEV (reference sequence). CDR3 DNA sequence: TGTGCCAGCAGTTTCGGTACAGGGGGGAACACCGGGGAGCTGTTTTTT. It yields the protein CASSFGTGGNTGELFF.

The gene calls are TRBV4-1 and TRBJ1-2; the D is unclear. The CDR3 length is 16 residues. Germline V gives CDR1 MGHRA, CDR2 YSYEKL. Trimming pared 1 base from V and 1 base from J, leaving 13 bases between. The CDR3 DNA reads TGCGCCAGCAGCCAAGCCTCGAAGGAGTTTAACTATGGCTACACCTTC. Translating gives CASSQASKEFNYGYTF.

V and J are TRBV2 and TRBJ2-7; 15 positions match TRBD2. CDR1 and CDR2 (germline): SNHLY, FYNNEI. J gave up 4 bases and V 2 bases, and 6 bases lay outside the gene matches. The CDR3 consists of 17 residues. This CDR3 is CASSERGLAGGEYEQYF. CDR3 coding DNA: TGTGCCAGCAGTGAACGAGGACTAGCGGGAGGGGAATACGAGCAGTACTTC.

The chain employs TRBV10-3 and TRBJ1-2, with TRBD1 matching 8 bases. CDR1 and CDR2 (germline): ENHRY, SYGVKD. Trimming at V came to 7 bases and at J to 10 bases, leaving 14 bases not matched to a gene. CDR3 size: 14 residues. The CDR3 protein is CAIKPGQGLTVYTF. DNA for the CDR3: TGTGCCATCAAACCCGGACAGGGTCTAACCGTCTACACCTTC.

The rearrangement uses TRBV3-1 (or the pseudogene TRBV3-2) and TRBJ1-2; D remains ambiguous. Germline CDR1 and CDR2: LGHDT and YNNKEL (reference sequence). Trimming cost V 0 bases and J 8 bases, with 13 bases left between them. There are 14 residues in the CDR3. The CDR3 nucleotides are TGTGCCAGCAGCCAAGATCAGGATTCTCGGGGCTACACCTTC. Translation: CASSQDQDSRGYTF.

J is TRBJ2-3 and V is TRBV19; perhaps TRBD1 as D (6 bases). Germline V gene lookup returns CDR1 LNHDA and CDR2 SQIVND (reference sequence). The CDR3 spans 17 residues. V was cut by 3 bases and J by 0 bases, with 16 bases left in between. The CDR3 reads CASSINIRQDSTDTQYF. CDR3 DNA sequence: TGTGCCAGTAGTATCAACATTAGACAGGATAGCACAGATACGCAGTATTTT.

This chain links TRBV19 with TRBJ2-7; weak D call: TRBD1 (5 bases). Germline V gene sequence: CDR1 LNHDA, CDR2 SQIVND (reference sequence). CDR3 length: 14 amino acids. The V gene lost 1 base and the J gene lost 2 bases, with 9 bases spanning the gap. The CDR3 region is CASSIGDSAYEQYF. The CDR3 DNA reads TGTGCCAGTAGTATAGGAGACAGTGCCTACGAGCAGTACTTC.

This clone was observed a few times. The V and J genes are TRBV7-3 and TRBJ1-1; D may be TRBD1 (6 bases). From germline, CDR1 is SGHTA and CDR2 FQGTGA. The CDR3 extends over 14 amino acids. Trimming pared 2 bases from V and 0 bases from J, leaving 7 bases between. CDR3 sequence reads: CASSLQGLNTEAFF. Written as DNA, the CDR3 is TGTGCCAGCAGCTTACAGGGGTTGAACACTGAAGCTTTCTTT.